This is a list of T cell receptor beta chains from one sample in a study of blood T cells in healthy people across ages. MiXCR, applied by TCRdb to the 5' RACE reads, yields one record per CDR3 protein. The profile covers just under 900,000 distinct CDR3 sequences, with 29% appearing a single time and 15% to 20% taken by the ten largest. Sample: blood. Receptor source: a woman older than 75 in good health. Each CDR3 is given with its conserved first and last residue.

v_call,j_call,cdr3_aa
TRBV13,TRBJ1-1,CASSSGGRLAFF
TRBV18,TRBJ2-7,CASSPGTGGVYEQYF
TRBV5-1,TRBJ2-2,CASRGTSGGAQTNTGELFF
TRBV29-1,TRBJ2-3,CSVAAGLGYSTDTQYF
TRBV18,TRBJ1-2,CASSPDRTGVGYTF
TRBV24-1,TRBJ2-3,CATVGGGTQYF
TRBV20-1,TRBJ1-2,CSARENKWYGYTF
TRBV11-2,TRBJ2-7,CASSRWHFEQYF
TRBV10-3,TRBJ1-2,CAIRGQGNYGYTF
TRBV20-1,TRBJ2-1,CSARDYRGLLGNEQFF
TRBV12-3/TRBV12-4,TRBJ2-7,CASSLNTHYEQYF
TRBV3-1,TRBJ2-3,CASSQRRDSGKTQYF
TRBV12-3/TRBV12-4,TRBJ1-4,CASSLHGEDEKLFF
TRBV20-1,TRBJ1-6,CSARVPRPSYNSPLHF
TRBV3-1,TRBJ1-1,CASSLGQAGTEAFF
TRBV7-9,TRBJ1-1,CASSPGTVTALEAFF
TRBV15,TRBJ2-7,CATSRRGGTEQYF
TRBV29-1,TRBJ2-3,CSVEVQRTDTQYF